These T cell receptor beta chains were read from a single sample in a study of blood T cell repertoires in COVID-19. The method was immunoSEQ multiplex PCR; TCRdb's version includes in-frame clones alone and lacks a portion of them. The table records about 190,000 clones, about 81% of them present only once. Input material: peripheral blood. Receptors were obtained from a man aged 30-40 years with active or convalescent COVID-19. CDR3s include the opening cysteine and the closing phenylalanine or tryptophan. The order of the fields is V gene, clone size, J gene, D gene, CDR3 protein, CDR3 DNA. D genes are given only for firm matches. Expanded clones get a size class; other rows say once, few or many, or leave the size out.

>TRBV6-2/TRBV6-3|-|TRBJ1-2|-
CASSPGTPGGYTF
TGTGCCAGCAGCCCCGGGACACCGGGCGGCTACACCTTC
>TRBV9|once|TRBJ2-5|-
CASSVGPGETQYF
TGTGCCAGCAGCGTAGGACCCGGGGAGACCCAGTACTTC
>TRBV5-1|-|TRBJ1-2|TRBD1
CASRGTDGYGYTF
TGCGCCAGCAGGGGGACAGACGGGTATGGCTACACCTTC
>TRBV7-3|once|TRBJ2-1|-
CASSLGGGTYNEQFF
TGTGCCAGCAGCTTAGGAGGGGGCACCTACAATGAGCAGTTCTTC
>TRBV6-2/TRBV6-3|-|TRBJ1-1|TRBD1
CASSPGDRLGRTEAFF
TGTGCCAGCAGCCCGGGGGACAGGCTAGGGAGAACTGAAGCTTTCTTT
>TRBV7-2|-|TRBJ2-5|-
CASSSSGRRETQYF
TGTGCCAGCAGTTCGTCCGGGAGAAGGGAGACCCAGTACTTC
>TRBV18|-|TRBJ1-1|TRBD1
CASSPRDRGNTEAFF
TGTGCCAGCTCACCACGGGACAGGGGGAACACTGAAGCTTTCTTT
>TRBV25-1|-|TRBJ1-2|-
CASTRGNYGYTF
TGTGCCAGCACTAGAGGAAACTATGGCTACACCTTC
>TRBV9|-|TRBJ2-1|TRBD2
CASSVVAGGWVEQFF
TGTGCCAGCAGCGTAGTCGCGGGAGGGTGGGTTGAGCAGTTCTTC
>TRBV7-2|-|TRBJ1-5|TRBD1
CASSFFPDRGRNQPQHF
TGTGCCAGCAGCTTTTTTCCTGACAGGGGGCGAAATCAGCCCCAGCATTTT
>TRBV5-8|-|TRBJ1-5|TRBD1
CASSWDRGLRQPQHF
TGTGCCAGCAGCTGGGACAGGGGGCTGCGCCAGCCCCAGCATTTT
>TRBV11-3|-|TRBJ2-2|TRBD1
CASRGTGTGELFF
TGTGCCAGCAGAGGGACAGGGACCGGGGAGCTGTTTTTT